These 32 T cell receptor beta chains were sequenced from one sample in a study of molecular identifiers for immune sequencing clone quantification. In TCRdb, the PCR reads were re-called with MiXCR into one record per CDR3 protein. The sample shows 460,000 or so distinct CDR3 sequences, about a quarter of them seen only once. The sample consisted of naive CD8+ T cells from blood, with Jurkat cell RNA spiked in. Noted subset: FACS-sorted CD8+CD4-CCR7+CD45RA+ naive T cells. These receptors all stem from a human donor in good health. Some libraries in this study had Jurkat cell RNA spiked in.

This clonotype showed up just a few times. The CDR3 DNA follows: TGTGCCAGCAGATTTAGGTACAGGGAGTCATTTATCACGGAAGCTTTCTTT. It translates to CASRFRYRESFITEAFF. V is TRBV28 and J is TRBJ1-1; a possible D gene is TRBD1 (6 bases). Germline CDR1 reads MDHEN; CDR2 reads SYDVKM. With 6 bases removed from V and 8 bases from J, the gap between germline ends came to 28 bases. The CDR3 extends over 17 amino acids.

The CDR3 DNA follows: TGCGCCAGCAGTGACGGCAGGGGGCTTTGGGATGAGCAGTTCTTC. Encoded protein: CASSDGRGLWDEQFF. The V call is TRBV10-1, the J call TRBJ2-1, with 8 bases aligning to TRBD1. The CDR3 is 15 residues long. The V segment lost 3 bases and the J segment 8 bases; nucleotides outside the gene matches: 9. Germline V lookup: CDR1 WNHNN, CDR2 SYGVQD (reference sequence).

A remark on this clonotype: A junction boundary mismatches the germline segment, possibly from a read error. The rearrangement uses TRBV6-5 and TRBJ2-1; a possible D gene is TRBD1 (6 bases). The CDR3 is 15 residues long. Per germline, CDR1 MNHEY and CDR2 SVGAGI. The CDR3 sequence: CASSRTASSYNEQSF. The CDR3 DNA reads TGTGCCAGCAGTCGGACAGCCAGCTCCTACAATGAGCAGTCCTTC.

J is TRBJ1-1 and V is TRBV15; TRBD1 agrees at 8 bases. The CDR3 has 16 residues. V gave up 2 bases and J gave up 1 base; unmatched junction bases: 6. Per the germline V gene, CDR1 is LNHNV and CDR2 is YYDKDF (reference sequence). CDR3 in amino acids: CATSRSDRVPNTEAFF. The CDR3 DNA follows: TGTGCCACCAGCAGATCGGACAGGGTCCCGAACACTGAAGCTTTCTTT.

This clonotype has ten or more counts. CDR3 coding DNA: TGTGCCAGCAGCCCCTGGGTAGCAACCGGGGAGCTGTTTTTT. This translates into CASSPWVATGELFF. The V gene is TRBV7-9, the J gene TRBJ2-2; D remains unclear. V was cut by 5 bases and J by 5 bases, with 12 bases left in between. Germline-derived CDR1 and CDR2 are SEHNR and FQNEAQ (reference sequence). CDR3 size: 14 residues.

The V and J genes are TRBV29-1 and TRBJ2-1, with D hard to call. Germline V lookup: CDR1 SQVTM, CDR2 ANQGSEA. Trimming shortened V by 0 bases and J by 9 bases, and 9 bases separated the two germline ends. The CDR3 totals 12 residues. The CDR3 region has the DNA TGCAGCGTTGAAGATTGGAACAGTGAGCAGTTCTTC. Amino acids: CSVEDWNSEQFF.

The V call is TRBV7-8, the J call TRBJ2-2; 10 nucleotides align to TRBD1. Trimming took 5 bases from V and 9 from J; bases not matched to a gene: 6. The germline CDR1 and CDR2 sequences are SGHVS and FQNEAQ. The CDR3 length is 14 residues. The CDR3 DNA is TGTGCCAGCAGCCCAGGGACAGGGGCCAGGGAGCTGTTTTTT. This codes for CASSPGTGARELFF. The full variable domain, rest sourced from reference TRBV7-8 and TRBJ2-2, is GAGVSQSPRYKVAKRGQDVALRCDPISGHVSLFWYQQALGQGPEFLTYFQNEAQLDKSGLPSDRFFAERPEGSVSTLKIQRTQQEDSAVYLCASSPGTGARELFFGEGSRLTVL.

In its sample, this clonotype was seen many times. The V gene is TRBV28, the J gene TRBJ1-1, with a weak D call TRBD1 (6 bases). Trimming shortened V by 10 bases and J by 4 bases, and 25 bases separated the two germline ends. The CDR3 is made up of 16 amino acids. Per germline, CDR1 MDHEN and CDR2 SYDVKM. CDR3 nucleotide sequence: TGTGCCACCAAGACAATAAAACAGGGAAAGTTCACTGAAGCTTTCTTT. Translation: CATKTIKQGKFTEAFF.

This clonotype was found many times. V and J are TRBV19 and TRBJ1-1; D might be TRBD1 (5 bases). The CDR3 length is 13 residues. V was clipped by 9 bases and J by 7 bases, with 18 bases between them. Per germline, CDR1 LNHDA and CDR2 SQIVND (reference sequence). This CDR3 reads CASSALTALEAFF. The CDR3 DNA is TGTGCCAGCAGCGCTTTGACAGCCCTTGAAGCTTTCTTT. Full variable domain (rest looked up from reference TRBV19 and TRBJ1-1): DGGITQSPKYLFRKEGQNVTLSCEQNLNHDAMYWYRQDPGQGLRLIYYSQIVNDFQKGDIAEGYSVSREKKESFPLTVTSAQKNPTAFYLCASSALTALEAFFGQGTRLTVV.

A single count supports this clonotype. A much more abundant neighbour one base away suggests this may be a read error. The rearrangement links TRBV12-5 to TRBJ2-1; tentatively, D is TRBD1 (6 bases). The germline gives CDR1 LGHNT, CDR2 FRNRAP. The CDR3 is 15 amino acids. CDR3 region: CASGPTLGQGNEQSF. CDR3 coding DNA: TGTGCTAGTGGCCCGACCCTGGGACAAGGCAATGAGCAGTCCTTC.

V gene TRBV7-9 combines with J gene TRBJ1-5; TRBD1 is a possible D gene (6 bases). The CDR3 has 13 amino acids. V lost 5 bases and J lost 8, with 13 bases in between. Per the germline V gene, CDR1 is SEHNR and CDR2 is FQNEAQ (reference sequence). CDR3 nucleotides: TGTGCCAGCAGCCCCAGCCCAGGGGAGCCCCAGCATTTT. This sequence encodes CASSPSPGEPQHF.

The sample holds many counts of this clonotype. The gene calls are TRBV20-1 and TRBJ2-7, with D uncertain. The CDR3 contains 13 residues. V shed 3 bases and J shed 0 bases, with 9 bases lying between them. In germline, CDR1 is DFQATT, CDR2 SNEGSKA (reference sequence). The CDR3 coding sequence is TGCAGTGCTAGGTGGCACAGCTCCTACGAGCAGTACTTC. Its translation: CSARWHSSYEQYF.

Many counts were recorded for this clonotype. This chain uses TRBV7-9 with TRBJ2-2, with D possibly matching TRBD1 (5 bases). The CDR3 runs 15 residues. Per germline, CDR1 SEHNR and CDR2 FQNEAQ (reference sequence). Between the trimmed V and J ends, which lost 3 bases and 7 bases, there was a span of 15 bases. The CDR3 loop is CASSLYRSLDGELFF. Written as DNA, the CDR3 is TGTGCCAGCAGCTTGTACAGGTCTCTTGACGGGGAGCTGTTTTTT.

The V gene is TRBV12-5, the J gene TRBJ2-5; 12 bases agree with TRBD1. Germline V gene data show CDR1 as LGHNT and CDR2 as FRNRAP. The trim removed 2 bases at V and 5 bases at J, leaving 9 bases unmatched. The CDR3 has 17 residues. The CDR3 sequence is CASGLYPGQGASETQYF. DNA of the CDR3: TGTGCTAGTGGTTTGTACCCGGGACAGGGGGCGTCGGAGACCCAGTACTTC.

This clonotype was picked up many times. This rearrangement joins TRBV20-1 to TRBJ2-7; 8 bases agree with TRBD1. The CDR3 has 12 amino acids. The V and J ends lost 6 bases and 6 bases, in that order; junction bases with no gene match: 7. CDR1 is DFQATT, CDR2 SNEGSKA, per germline (reference sequence). The CDR3 here is CSADGTGLEQYF. The CDR3 DNA follows: TGCAGTGCAGACGGGACAGGCCTCGAGCAGTACTTC.

This clonotype was seen repeatedly, ten times or more. The CDR3 coding sequence is TGCGCCAGCAGCTTGGCCGGGCGACGGTTCTACGAGCAGTACTTC. Protein product: CASSLAGRRFYEQYF. The chain links TRBV5-1 to TRBJ2-7; no firm D call. Germline assignment: CDR1 SGHRS and CDR2 YFSETQ. V lost 0 bases, J lost 3 bases, and 13 bases lay in between. This CDR3 has 15 residues.

A remark on this clonotype: A read error may account for a junction end that differs from germline. This sequence joins TRBV2 and TRBJ1-3; no clear D gene. The CDR3 consists of 11 residues. CDR1 is SNHLY and CDR2 is FYNNEI in the germline V gene. Written as DNA, the CDR3 is TGTGCCAGCAGTGAAACGAATGTTTCCTGTTTT. Its protein is CASSETNVSCF.

This clonotype was detected only once. This clone may be a read error of a much larger clone one base away. V and J are TRBV7-9 and TRBJ2-7, with D tentatively TRBD1 or TRBD2 (5 bases each). CDR3 length: 13 amino acids. CDR1 SEHNR and CDR2 FQNEAQ come from the germline V gene (reference sequence). Trimming cost V 5 bases and J 5 bases, with 13 bases left between them. The CDR3 is CASSAMGTNEQYF. CDR3 sequence (DNA): TGTGCCAGCAGCGCGATGGGGACCAACGAGCAGTACTTC.

This clonotype showed up many times. The V and J genes are TRBV4-2 and TRBJ2-3; no definite D call. Trimming removed 0 bases from V and 0 bases from J, with 10 bases in between. The CDR3 covers 16 residues. Germline V gene data show CDR1 as LGHNA and CDR2 as YNFKEQ. CDR3 in DNA: TGTGCCAGCAGCCAAGATTCTGCCCTGAGCACAGATACGCAGTATTTT. Encoded protein: CASSQDSALSTDTQYF.

V and J are TRBV19 and TRBJ1-1; D is unclear. The germline V gene has CDR1 LNHDA and CDR2 SQIVND (reference sequence). V lost 4 bases and J lost 5, with 17 bases in between. The CDR3 totals 15 residues. The DNA of the CDR3 is TGTGCCAGTAGTAACCTGTATGATAGGGTGACTGAAGCTTTCTTT. This codes for CASSNLYDRVTEAFF.

This clonotype showed up many times. The chain joins TRBV4-3 to TRBJ1-1; D is uncertain. The germline V and J ends were trimmed by 0 bases and 1 base, with 9 bases remaining between them. The CDR3 has 15 amino acids. Germline assignment: CDR1 LGHNA and CDR2 YSLEER. CDR3 in amino acids: CASSQDQRPNTEAFF. The CDR3 region has the DNA TGCGCCAGCAGCCAAGATCAGAGACCGAACACTGAAGCTTTCTTT.

This clonotype has at least ten counts. J is TRBJ2-3 and V is TRBV29-1; 15 bases are shared with TRBD2. The CDR3 runs to 16 residues. The V segment lost 3 bases and the J segment 4 bases; nucleotides outside the gene matches: 5. The germline gives CDR1 SQVTM, CDR2 ANQGSEA. The chain's CDR3 is CSVDGTSGRNADTQYF. The CDR3 coding sequence is TGCAGCGTTGACGGGACTAGCGGGAGGAACGCAGATACGCAGTATTTT.

This clonotype was detected many times. V usage is TRBV11-2 and J usage is TRBJ2-6, with 9 bases aligning to TRBD1. The CDR3 spans 17 residues. CDR1 is SGHAT and CDR2 is FQNNGV in the germline V gene. Unmatched junction bases numbered 7, after V lost 3 bases and J lost 4 bases. CDR3 nucleotides: TGTGCCAGCAGCTTGGGACAGGGAGCTTTAGGGGCCAACGTCCTGACTTTC. Translating gives CASSLGQGALGANVLTF.

This clonotype was seen many times. The CDR3 sequence: CASRGWAGDTEAFF. Written as DNA, the CDR3 is TGTGCCAGCAGGGGGTGGGCAGGCGACACTGAAGCTTTCTTT. The chain carries TRBV2 and TRBJ1-1; D is uncertain. There are 14 residues in the CDR3. V was pared by 6 bases and J by 3 bases, with 14 bases between. Per germline, CDR1 SNHLY and CDR2 FYNNEI.

This clonotype was observed a handful of times. This rearrangement joins TRBV27 to TRBJ1-1; no definite D call. Germline V gives CDR1 MNHEY, CDR2 SMNVEV (reference sequence). This CDR3 region has 15 residues. The V end lost 2 bases, the J end lost 1 base, and 11 bases lay between the germline ends. The CDR3, as DNA: TGTGCCAGCAGTTTAAACGCACTTCCGAACACTGAAGCTTTCTTT. It is translated as CASSLNALPNTEAFF.

The chain carries TRBV20-1 and TRBJ2-7; TRBD2 matches 7 bases. Germline V gene data show CDR1 as DFQATT and CDR2 as SNEGSKA (reference sequence). The trim removed 3 bases at V and 0 bases at J, leaving 8 bases unmatched. The CDR3 is 15 amino acids. The CDR3 bases are TGCAGTGCTAGGGGAGGGAGCCCAAGCTCCTACGAGCAGTACTTC. Its translation is CSARGGSPSSYEQYF.

This clonotype was seen only a few times. The V call is TRBV4-2, the J call TRBJ1-5; 8 nucleotides match TRBD1. The V gene end was trimmed by 8 bases and the J gene end by 6 bases; junction bases not matched to a gene: 3. The germline V gene has CDR1 LGHNA and CDR2 YNFKEQ. The CDR3 contains 12 residues. CDR3 in DNA: TGTGCCAGCGGGGACAGGACTCAGCCCCAGCATTTT. It yields the protein CASGDRTQPQHF.

As to this clonotype: Because it lacks the conserved phenylalanine or tryptophan at the end, this CDR3 is likely a read error. The rearrangement links TRBV6-6 to TRBJ2-6; D gene unclear. V was pared by 7 bases and J by 4 bases, with 14 bases between. The CDR3 is 15 residues long. Germline V lookup: CDR1 MNHNY, CDR2 SVGAGI (reference sequence). The CDR3 loop is CASTNLPAGANVLTL. The DNA of the CDR3 is TGTGCCAGCACCAACCTCCCGGCCGGGGCCAACGTCCTGACTCTC.

This clonotype came up many times. J is TRBJ2-7 and V is TRBV29-1; unclear D gene. This CDR3 contains 12 residues. V lost 6 bases and J 4 bases, leaving 13 bases between the germline ends. CDR1 and CDR2 (germline): SQVTM, ANQGSEA. The CDR3 loop reads CSVIYDTYEQYF. Written as DNA, the CDR3 is TGCAGCGTCATATACGACACTTACGAGCAGTACTTC.

In this sample, this clonotype turned up many times. This chain connects TRBV10-3 to TRBJ1-5, with D unresolved. Per the germline V gene, CDR1 is ENHRY and CDR2 is SYGVKD. Trimming shortened V by 6 bases and J by 6 bases, and 15 bases separated the two germline ends. The length of the CDR3 is 14 residues. The CDR3 nucleotides are TGTGCCATCAGGGGCGGCGAGATGGGTCAGCCCCAGCATTTT. As protein: CAIRGGEMGQPQHF.

Many counts were recorded for this clonotype. Because the CDR3 is missing its conserved closing phenylalanine or tryptophan, this is likely a read error. Because the CDR3's place on the DNA is in doubt, the DNA is left out and the CDR3 is given as listed by TCRdb. The chain is built from TRBV5-6 and TRBJ2-7; whether TRBD1, the table's D call, matches the DNA was not checked. Germline CDR1 is SGHDT and CDR2 is YYEEEE. With termini counted, the CDR3 has 9 amino acids. CDR3 sequence reads: CASSLESPL.

The rearrangement links TRBV19 to TRBJ2-7; 8 nucleotides match TRBD1. Germline values: CDR1 LNHDA, CDR2 SQIVND (reference sequence). The V segment lost 3 bases and the J segment 3 bases; nucleotides outside the gene matches: 7. The CDR3 is made up of 15 amino acids. CDR3 sequence (DNA): TGTGCCAGTAGTATTTGGGCAGGGGGCATCTACGAGCAGTACTTC. Protein sequence: CASSIWAGGIYEQYF.